This T cell receptor (beta chain) was captured in a study of shared clonotypes between healthy human individuals. Turning to this clone: Its antigen is currently unknown.

TCRdb keeps only in-frame clones here, not all; method: immunoSEQ multiplex PCR. The sample consists of hundreds of thousands of clones, around three quarters of them appearing once. Findings and limits, study-wide: Limited genetic and exposure-history diversity came from having few donors.

Donors, healthy HIV-negative adults, lacked recent acute infections or vaccinations. The donor cohort consisted entirely of Caucasian adults residing in Nashville, Tennessee. The origin of this receptor is a woman aged 25 to 39 in good health. What was sequenced was memory CD4+ T cells sorted from blood. Stated subset: CD45RA-negative fraction.

The CDR3 loop is CASGLGTLLRDQYF. The CDR3 DNA reads TGTGCCAGCGGCCTCGGGACTCTATTGAGGGACCAGTACTTC. The chain is built from TRBV27 and TRBJ2-5, with a weak D call TRBD2 (6 bases). V lost 8 bases and J 10 bases, leaving 23 bases between the germline ends. The V gene's germline CDR1 is MNHEY and CDR2 SMNVEV (reference sequence). The CDR3 extends over 14 amino acids.